Listed below are T cell receptor beta chains from one sample, sequenced in a study of technical replicates of blood from several donors. TCRdb's copy holds only in-frame clones and misses some; the assay was immunoSEQ multiplex PCR. This repertoire shows about 74,000 clones, over 90% found once; its top ten account for approximately 0.25%. The sequencing input was T cells isolated from PBMCs. These receptors were collected from a human donor in good health. Both conserved end residues are part of each CDR3.

v_gene: TRBV5-4
j_gene: TRBJ2-2
CDR3aa: CASRAMGGGNTGELFF

v_gene: TRBV9
j_gene: TRBJ1-5
CDR3aa: CASSVGTGGSQPQHF

v_gene: TRBV6-6
j_gene: TRBJ2-3
CDR3aa: CASTLASSTDTQYF

v_gene: TRBV19
j_gene: TRBJ1-6
CDR3aa: CASSMSPSGWNNSPLHF

v_gene: TRBV2
j_gene: TRBJ1-1
CDR3aa: CASSDQGMNTEAFF

v_gene: TRBV7-9
j_gene: TRBJ2-5
CDR3aa: CASSFLGAGGPEETQYF

v_gene: TRBV28
j_gene: TRBJ2-3
CDR3aa: CASSSTGLDTQYF

v_gene: TRBV25-1
j_gene: TRBJ2-2
CDR3aa: CASSGWGAGNTGELFF

v_gene: TRBV28
j_gene: TRBJ1-1
CDR3aa: CASSPPGKNTEAFF

v_gene: TRBV4-1
j_gene: TRBJ2-5
CDR3aa: CASRHGGGKTGETQYF

v_gene: TRBV29-1
j_gene: TRBJ2-7
CDR3aa: CSVVIPSPGEQYF

v_gene: TRBV18
j_gene: TRBJ1-1
CDR3aa: CASSPGTVNTEAFF

v_gene: TRBV6-5
j_gene: TRBJ2-1
CDR3aa: CASSYITRGYNEQFF

v_gene: TRBV5-1
j_gene: TRBJ2-1
CDR3aa: CASSLYPGGFDYNEQFF

v_gene: TRBV5-6
j_gene: TRBJ2-2
CDR3aa: CASSLMTSGGHTGELFF

v_gene: TRBV11-2
j_gene: TRBJ2-1
CDR3aa: CASIDFRDRGRGEQFF

v_gene: TRBV19
j_gene: TRBJ2-7
CDR3aa: CASSMWPSGFYEQYF

v_gene: TRBV10-3
j_gene: TRBJ2-5
CDR3aa: CAISESWTSGDELETQYF

v_gene: TRBV4-2
j_gene: TRBJ2-7
CDR3aa: CASSQGASGSYEQYF

v_gene: TRBV28
j_gene: TRBJ2-3
CDR3aa: CASSPRQSTDTQYF

v_gene: TRBV5-4
j_gene: TRBJ2-2
CDR3aa: CASSLAGGLSTGELFF

v_gene: TRBV7-9
j_gene: TRBJ2-1
CDR3aa: CASIAAGDEQFF

v_gene: TRBV6-5
j_gene: TRBJ1-2
CDR3aa: CASSYSGGDYGYTF

v_gene: TRBV27
j_gene: TRBJ2-2
CDR3aa: CASSLDRGETGELFF

v_gene: TRBV5-6
j_gene: TRBJ2-5
CDR3aa: CASSLRLGGLAGETQYF

v_gene: TRBV4-1
j_gene: TRBJ2-7
CDR3aa: CASSQRGGSLYEQYF

v_gene: TRBV28
j_gene: TRBJ2-6
CDR3aa: CASSFFPSGANVLTF

v_gene: TRBV15
j_gene: TRBJ2-7
CDR3aa: CATSRDLSGVEQYF

v_gene: TRBV7-9
j_gene: TRBJ2-7
CDR3aa: CASSLEKLEQYF

v_gene: TRBV9
j_gene: TRBJ2-7
CDR3aa: CASSVGRDSYEQYF

v_gene: TRBV11-3
j_gene: TRBJ2-2
CDR3aa: CASSFGGADTGELFF

v_gene: TRBV29-1
j_gene: TRBJ2-1
CDR3aa: CSVEAHRSSYNEQFF

v_gene: TRBV11-3
j_gene: TRBJ2-5
CDR3aa: CASSLSETQYF

v_gene: TRBV7-9
j_gene: TRBJ1-2
CDR3aa: CASSLVGGGYGYTF

v_gene: TRBV29-1
j_gene: TRBJ2-5
CDR3aa: CSHSRQETQYF

v_gene: TRBV29-1
j_gene: TRBJ1-1
CDR3aa: CSVEMNTEAFF

v_gene: TRBV9
j_gene: TRBJ2-1
CDR3aa: CASSASLPGEQFF

v_gene: TRBV4-2
j_gene: TRBJ2-3
CDR3aa: CASSQVSGLGTDTQYF

v_gene: TRBV5-1
j_gene: TRBJ1-1
CDR3aa: CASSFGLRQGATEAFF

v_gene: TRBV10-3
j_gene: TRBJ2-7
CDR3aa: CAISEPAGAGGKYEQYF

v_gene: TRBV19
j_gene: TRBJ2-1
CDR3aa: CASRAGTENNEQFF

v_gene: TRBV14
j_gene: TRBJ2-7
CDR3aa: CASSHKAGGLPSSYEQYF